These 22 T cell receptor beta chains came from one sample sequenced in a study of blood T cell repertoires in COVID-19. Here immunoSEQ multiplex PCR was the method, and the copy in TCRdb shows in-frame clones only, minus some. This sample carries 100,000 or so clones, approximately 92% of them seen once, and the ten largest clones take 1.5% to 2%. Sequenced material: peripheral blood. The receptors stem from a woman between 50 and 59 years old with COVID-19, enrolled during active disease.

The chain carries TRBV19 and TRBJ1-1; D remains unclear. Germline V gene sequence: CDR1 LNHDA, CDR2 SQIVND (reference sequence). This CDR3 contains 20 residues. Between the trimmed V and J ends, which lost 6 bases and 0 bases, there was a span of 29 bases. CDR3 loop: CASSPIFGHQTLNMNTEAFF. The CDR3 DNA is TGTGCCAGTAGCCCAATTTTTGGGCACCAAACATTGAACATGAACACTGAAGCTTTCTTT. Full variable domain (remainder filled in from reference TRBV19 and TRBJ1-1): DGGITQSPKYLFRKEGQNVTLSCEQNLNHDAMYWYRQDPGQGLRLIYYSQIVNDFQKGDIAEGYSVSREKKESFPLTVTSAQKNPTAFYLCASSPIFGHQTLNMNTEAFFGQGTRLTVV.

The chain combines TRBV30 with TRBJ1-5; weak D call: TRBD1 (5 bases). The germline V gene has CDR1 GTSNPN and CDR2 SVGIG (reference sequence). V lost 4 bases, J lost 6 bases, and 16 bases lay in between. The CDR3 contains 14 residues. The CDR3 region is CAWTPGGRSQPQHF. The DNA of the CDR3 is TGTGCCTGGACCCCGGGGGGACGGAGTCAGCCCCAGCATTTT.

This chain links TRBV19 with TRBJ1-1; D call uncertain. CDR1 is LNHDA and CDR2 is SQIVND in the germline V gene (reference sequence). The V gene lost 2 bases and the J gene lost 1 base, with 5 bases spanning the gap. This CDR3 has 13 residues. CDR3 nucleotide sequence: TGTGCCAGTAGTATAACAGCGAACACTGAAGCTTTCTTT. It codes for CASSITANTEAFF.

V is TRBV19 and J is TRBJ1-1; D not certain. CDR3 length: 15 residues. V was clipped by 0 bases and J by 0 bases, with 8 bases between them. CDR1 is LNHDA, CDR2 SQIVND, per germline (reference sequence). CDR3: CASSIDRLLNTEAFF. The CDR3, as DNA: TGTGCCAGTAGTATAGATCGACTCCTGAACACTGAAGCTTTCTTT.

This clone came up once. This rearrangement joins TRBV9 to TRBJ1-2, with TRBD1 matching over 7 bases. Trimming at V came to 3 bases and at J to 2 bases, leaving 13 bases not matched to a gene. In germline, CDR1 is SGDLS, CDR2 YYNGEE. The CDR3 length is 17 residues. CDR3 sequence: CASSGRPDREANYGYTF. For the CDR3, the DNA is TGTGCCAGCAGCGGACGTCCTGACAGGGAGGCGAACTATGGCTACACCTTC.

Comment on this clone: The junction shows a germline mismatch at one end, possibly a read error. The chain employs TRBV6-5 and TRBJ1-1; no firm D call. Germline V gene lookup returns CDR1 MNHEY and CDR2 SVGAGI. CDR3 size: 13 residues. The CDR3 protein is CASNYLMNTEAFF. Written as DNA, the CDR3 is TGTGCCAGCAATTACCTTATGAACACTGAAGCTTTCTTT.

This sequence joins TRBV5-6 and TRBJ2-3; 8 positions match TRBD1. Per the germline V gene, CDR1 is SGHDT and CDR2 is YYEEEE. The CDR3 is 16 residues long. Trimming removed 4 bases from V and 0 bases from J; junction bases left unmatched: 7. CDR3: CASSPPTGASTDTQYF. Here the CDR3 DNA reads TGTGCCAGCAGCCCACCGACAGGGGCGAGCACAGATACGCAGTATTTT. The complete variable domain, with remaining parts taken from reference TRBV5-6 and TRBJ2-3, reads DAGVTQSPTHLIKTRGQQVTLRCSPKSGHDTVSWYQQALGQGPQFIFQYYEEEERQRGNFPDRFSGHQFPNYSSELNVNALLLGDSALYLCASSPPTGASTDTQYFGPGTRLTVL.

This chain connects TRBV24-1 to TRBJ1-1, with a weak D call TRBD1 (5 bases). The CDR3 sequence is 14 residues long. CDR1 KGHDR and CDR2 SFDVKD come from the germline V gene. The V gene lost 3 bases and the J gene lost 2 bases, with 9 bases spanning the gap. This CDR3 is CATSDGGANTEAFF. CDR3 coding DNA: TGTGCCACCAGTGATGGCGGGGCTAACACTGAAGCTTTCTTT.

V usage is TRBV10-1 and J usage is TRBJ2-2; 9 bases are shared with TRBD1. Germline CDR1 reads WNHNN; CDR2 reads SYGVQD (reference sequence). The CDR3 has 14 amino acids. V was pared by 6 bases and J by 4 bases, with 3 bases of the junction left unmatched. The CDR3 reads CASRGQGPTGELFF. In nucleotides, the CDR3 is TGCGCCAGCAGGGGACAGGGTCCCACCGGGGAGCTGTTTTTT.

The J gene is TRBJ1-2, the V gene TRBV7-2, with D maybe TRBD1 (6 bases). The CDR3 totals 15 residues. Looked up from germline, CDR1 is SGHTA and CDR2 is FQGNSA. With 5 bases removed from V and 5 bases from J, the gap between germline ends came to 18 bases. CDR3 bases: TGTGCCAGCAGCCTAATTTTGGGGGCAGGGTATGGCTACACCTTC. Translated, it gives CASSLILGAGYGYTF.

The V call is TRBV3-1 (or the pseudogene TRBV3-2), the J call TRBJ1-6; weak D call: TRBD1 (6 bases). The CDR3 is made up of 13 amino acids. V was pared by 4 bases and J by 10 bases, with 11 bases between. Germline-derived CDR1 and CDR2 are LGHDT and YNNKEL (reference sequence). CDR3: CASSPGGPSPLHF. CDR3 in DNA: TGTGCCAGCAGCCCGGGGGGCCCCTCACCCCTCCACTTT.

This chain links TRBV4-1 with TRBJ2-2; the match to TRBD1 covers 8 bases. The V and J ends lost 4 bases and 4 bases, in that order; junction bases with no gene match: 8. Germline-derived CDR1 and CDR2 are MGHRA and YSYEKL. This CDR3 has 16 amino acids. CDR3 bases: TGCGCCAGCAGCCCCCAGACAGGGGCGGGCACCGGGGAGCTGTTTTTT. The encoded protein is CASSPQTGAGTGELFF.

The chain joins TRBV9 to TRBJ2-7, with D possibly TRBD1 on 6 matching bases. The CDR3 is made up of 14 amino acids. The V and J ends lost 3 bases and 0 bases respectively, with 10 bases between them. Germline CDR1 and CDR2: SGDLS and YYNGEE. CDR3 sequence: CASSAGQISYEQYF. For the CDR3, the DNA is TGTGCCAGCAGCGCCGGACAGATCTCCTACGAGCAGTACTTC.

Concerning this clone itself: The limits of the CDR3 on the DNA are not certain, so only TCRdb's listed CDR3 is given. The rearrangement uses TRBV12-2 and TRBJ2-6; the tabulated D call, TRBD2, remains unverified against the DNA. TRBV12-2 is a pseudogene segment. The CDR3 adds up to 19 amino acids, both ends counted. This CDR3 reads CASRLRCASGISGANVLTF.

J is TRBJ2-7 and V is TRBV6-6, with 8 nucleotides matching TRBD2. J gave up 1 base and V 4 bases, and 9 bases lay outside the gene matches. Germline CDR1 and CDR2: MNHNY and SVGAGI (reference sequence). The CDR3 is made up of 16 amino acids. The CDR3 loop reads CASSLASGGPSYEQYF. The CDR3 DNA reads TGTGCCAGCAGTTTGGCCAGCGGGGGCCCTTCCTACGAGCAGTACTTC.

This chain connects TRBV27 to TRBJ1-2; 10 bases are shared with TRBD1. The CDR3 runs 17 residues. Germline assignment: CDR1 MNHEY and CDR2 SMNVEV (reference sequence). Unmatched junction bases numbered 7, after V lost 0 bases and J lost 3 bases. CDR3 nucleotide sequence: TGTGCCAGCAGTTTATCGCCTTGGACAGGGGGGGACTATGGCTACACCTTC. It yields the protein CASSLSPWTGGDYGYTF.

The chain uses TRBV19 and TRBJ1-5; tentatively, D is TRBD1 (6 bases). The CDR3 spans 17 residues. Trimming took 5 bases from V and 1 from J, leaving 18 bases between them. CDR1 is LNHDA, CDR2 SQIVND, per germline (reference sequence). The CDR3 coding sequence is TGTGCCAGTAGTTTTACCGGGACACGATTAAGCAATCAGCCCCAGCATTTT. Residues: CASSFTGTRLSNQPQHF. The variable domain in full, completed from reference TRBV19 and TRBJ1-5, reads DGGITQSPKYLFRKEGQNVTLSCEQNLNHDAMYWYRQDPGQGLRLIYYSQIVNDFQKGDIAEGYSVSREKKESFPLTVTSAQKNPTAFYLCASSFTGTRLSNQPQHFGDGTRLSIL.

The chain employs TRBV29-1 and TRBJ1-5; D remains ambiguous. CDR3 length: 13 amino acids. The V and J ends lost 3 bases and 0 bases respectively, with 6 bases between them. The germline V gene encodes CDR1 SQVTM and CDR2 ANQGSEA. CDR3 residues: CSVERYSNQPQHF. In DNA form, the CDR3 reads TGCAGCGTTGAGAGATATAGCAATCAGCCCCAGCATTTT.

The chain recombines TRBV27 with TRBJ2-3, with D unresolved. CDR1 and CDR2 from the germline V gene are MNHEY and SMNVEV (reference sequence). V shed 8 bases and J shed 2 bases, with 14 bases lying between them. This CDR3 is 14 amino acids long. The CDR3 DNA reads TGTGCCAGCGGTTCTAGACCCTACACAGATACGCAGTATTTT. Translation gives CASGSRPYTDTQYF.

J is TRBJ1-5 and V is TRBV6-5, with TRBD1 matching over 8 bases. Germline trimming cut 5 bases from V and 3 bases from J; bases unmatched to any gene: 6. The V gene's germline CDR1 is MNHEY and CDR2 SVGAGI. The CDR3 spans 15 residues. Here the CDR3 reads CASSKAGGINQPQHF. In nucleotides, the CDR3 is TGTGCCAGCAGTAAGGCAGGGGGCATCAATCAGCCCCAGCATTTT.

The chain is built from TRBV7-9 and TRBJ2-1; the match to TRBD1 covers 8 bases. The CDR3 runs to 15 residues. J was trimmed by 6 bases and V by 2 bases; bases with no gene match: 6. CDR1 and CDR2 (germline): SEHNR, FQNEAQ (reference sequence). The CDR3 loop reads CASSLRTGLPNEQFF. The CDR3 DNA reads TGTGCCAGCAGCTTAAGGACAGGGCTCCCCAATGAGCAGTTCTTC. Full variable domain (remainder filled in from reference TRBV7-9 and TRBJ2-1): DTGVSQNPRHKITKRGQNVTFRCDPISEHNRLYWYRQTLGQGPEFLTYFQNEAQLEKSRLLSDRFSAERPKGSFSTLEIQRTEQGDSAMYLCASSLRTGLPNEQFFGPGTRLTVL.

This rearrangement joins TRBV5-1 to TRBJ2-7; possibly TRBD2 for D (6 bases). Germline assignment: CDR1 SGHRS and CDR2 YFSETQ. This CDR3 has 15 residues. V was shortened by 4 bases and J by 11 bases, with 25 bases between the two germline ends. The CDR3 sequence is CASSPGARHLIPKYV. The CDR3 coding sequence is TGCGCCAGCAGCCCGGGAGCCAGGCACTTAATCCCGAAGTACGTC.